This entry lists 21 T cell receptor beta chains sequenced from one sample in a study of blood T cells in healthy people across ages. Primed by a sample-barcoded 5' primer and a J-beta primer mix, a second PCR proceeded for about 6 to 12 cycles. Via MiXCR, TCRdb re-called the 5' RACE reads, giving one row per CDR3 protein. The sample consists of 760,000 or so distinct CDR3 sequences, approximately 25% of them appearing once. These same records also appear under a second study, on T cells of mothers and their children.

The source material was blood. The receptors were gathered from a boy aged 10-17 years in good health.

This chain joins TRBV11-2 and TRBJ2-5, with D possibly matching TRBD2 (6 bases). The J call may be mistaken, given a closer DNA end match to TRBJ2-1. The CDR3 has 15 amino acids. Germline values: CDR1 SGHAT, CDR2 FQNNGV. The CDR3 region is CASSQRRAGSNEQFF. The CDR3 coding sequence is TGTGCCAGCAGCCAGAGGAGGGCCGGCAGCAATGAGCAGTTCTTC.

The chain recombines TRBV29-1 with TRBJ2-7; either TRBD1 or TRBD2 may fit D (5 bases each). The better agreement between TRBJ2-5 and the DNA end casts doubt on the J call. This CDR3 region has 13 residues. Per the germline V gene, CDR1 is SQVTM and CDR2 is ANQGSEA. This CDR3 is CSVAPGTVETQYF. The DNA of the CDR3 is TGCAGCGTTGCGCCAGGGACCGTAGAGACCCAGTACTTC.

The table lists this clonotype with a few counts. The V call is TRBV5-1, the J call TRBJ1-1, with TRBD1 matching over 7 bases. Per germline, CDR1 SGHRS and CDR2 YFSETQ. With V trimmed by 3 bases and J by 4 bases, 6 bases remained unmatched. This CDR3 is built from 14 residues. CDR3 protein: CASSSQGMVTEAFF. CDR3 DNA sequence: TGCGCCAGCAGCTCACAGGGGATGGTCACTGAAGCTTTCTTT.

The table lists this clonotype with a few counts. The chain couples TRBV12-3 or TRBV12-4 to TRBJ1-2; TRBD1 aligns across 7 bases. The CDR3 sequence is 13 residues long. V trimming: 3 bases; J trimming: 5 bases; junction bases outside the gene matches: 3. For the CDR3, the DNA is TGTGCCAGCAGTTTCTCGACAGGGTATGGCTACACCTTC. This codes for CASSFSTGYGYTF.

The V gene is TRBV7-9, the J gene TRBJ2-5; 7 positions agree with TRBD2. With the DNA end fitting TRBJ2-1 better, the J assignment may be wrong. Germline lookup yields CDR1 SEHNR and CDR2 FQNEAQ (reference sequence). The CDR3 has 13 amino acids. CDR3 region: CASSFGLGDEQFF. Written as DNA, the CDR3 is TGTGCCAGCAGCTTCGGACTAGGCGATGAGCAGTTCTTC.

The gene calls are TRBV5-5 and TRBJ2-7; D is perhaps TRBD2 (5 bases). CDR1 and CDR2 from the germline V gene are SGHKS and YYEKEE (reference sequence). Trimming took 0 bases from V and 2 from J, leaving 18 bases between them. The CDR3 is made up of 17 amino acids. The CDR3 DNA sequence: TGTGCCAGCAGCTTGGTCTTCGGTCTCGGGATCCCCTACGAGCAGTACTTC. Residues: CASSLVFGLGIPYEQYF.

The chain has TRBV7-9 and TRBJ1-2; tentatively, D is TRBD1 (5 bases). The germline gives CDR1 SEHNR, CDR2 FQNEAQ (reference sequence). The CDR3 is made up of 14 amino acids. The germline V and J ends were trimmed by 3 bases and 0 bases, with 8 bases remaining between them. The CDR3 sequence: CASSFGGTNYGYTF. The CDR3 region has the DNA TGTGCCAGCAGCTTCGGGGGGACTAACTATGGCTACACCTTC. Combining the CDR3 with reference TRBV7-9 and TRBJ1-2 gives the whole variable domain DTGVSQNPRHKITKRGQNVTFRCDPISEHNRLYWYRQTLGQGPEFLTYFQNEAQLEKSRLLSDRFSAERPKGSFSTLEIQRTEQGDSAMYLCASSFGGTNYGYTFGSGTRLTVV.

This clonotype was detected a few times. CDR3 residues: CSARAEPQETQYF. The CDR3 DNA is TGCAGTGCTAGAGCCGAACCCCAAGAGACCCAGTACTTC. The V call is TRBV20-1, the J call TRBJ2-5; D gene ambiguous. The CDR3 runs 13 residues. Per germline, CDR1 DFQATT and CDR2 SNEGSKA (reference sequence). V gave up 1 base and J gave up 1 base, with 7 bases separating them.

This clonotype showed up just a few times. The rearrangement joins TRBV9 to TRBJ2-7; D uncertain. Germline-derived CDR1 and CDR2 are SGDLS and YYNGEE. V was shortened by 0 bases and J by 1 base, with 11 bases between the two germline ends. The CDR3 is made up of 15 amino acids. CDR3 DNA: TGTGCCAGCAGCGTAGCTCCGACGCTGTCCTACGAGCAGTACTTC. This gives the protein CASSVAPTLSYEQYF.

The chain is built from TRBV6-5 and TRBJ1-5; 11 bases line up with TRBD1. The CDR3 sequence is 17 residues long. The V segment lost 0 bases and the J segment 5 bases; nucleotides outside the gene matches: 6. Per germline, CDR1 MNHEY and CDR2 SVGAGI. The CDR3 reads CASSYSKPGQGDQPQHF. The CDR3 DNA follows: TGTGCCAGCAGTTACTCAAAACCGGGACAGGGGGATCAGCCCCAGCATTTT.

To note about this clonotype: Since a much larger clone is just one base distant, this may be a read error. The J gene is TRBJ2-7, the V gene TRBV7-9; 7 bases agree with TRBD1. The V gene's germline CDR1 is SEHNR and CDR2 FQNEAQ (reference sequence). The CDR3 is 14 amino acids. V shed 5 bases, J shed 2 bases, and the junction held 6 bases outside the gene matches. CDR3 DNA sequence: TGTGCCAGCAGCGGACGGGACAGCGCCTACGAGCAGTACTTC. As protein: CASSGRDSAYEQYF.

This clonotype has a handful of counts. The gene calls are TRBV2 and TRBJ2-7; D is perhaps TRBD2 (5 bases). This CDR3 is 12 amino acids long. Trimming took 5 bases from V and 12 from J, leaving 17 bases between them. Germline V lookup: CDR1 SNHLY, CDR2 FYNNEI. CDR3 loop: CASSSTGVRAYF. The CDR3 DNA sequence: TGTGCCAGCAGTTCAACCGGGGTTAGAGCGTACTTC.

A few counts support this clonotype. A read error may produce the germline difference seen at one junction end. The chain couples TRBV5-1 to TRBJ1-2; possible D gene TRBD1, 5 bases. The CDR3 loop spans 15 amino acids. Germline lookup yields CDR1 SGHRS and CDR2 YFSETQ. CDR3 sequence reads: CAGSPRERANYGYTF. CDR3 in DNA: TGCGCCGGCAGCCCCAGGGAGAGAGCTAACTATGGCTACACCTTC.

This chain connects TRBV7-9 to TRBJ2-3; 12 bases fit TRBD2. With V trimmed by 5 bases and J by 4 bases, 10 bases remained unmatched. There are 17 residues in the CDR3. CDR1 and CDR2 from the germline V gene are SEHNR and FQNEAQ (reference sequence). This CDR3 reads CASSPRLAGEWADTQYF. The CDR3 nucleotides read TGTGCCAGCAGCCCTCGACTAGCGGGAGAGTGGGCAGATACGCAGTATTTT.

This rearrangement joins TRBV20-1 to TRBJ2-5, with a possible D match to TRBD2 (6 bases). This CDR3 is built from 13 residues. Germline CDR1 is DFQATT and CDR2 is SNEGSKA (reference sequence). Trimming stripped 6 bases from V and 7 bases from J, with 18 bases between. The CDR3: CSAHRDSAGTQYF. The CDR3 DNA is TGCAGTGCGCACCGGGACTCCGCCGGGACCCAGTACTTC.

Only a few counts were recorded for this clonotype. The chain carries TRBV6-2 or TRBV6-3 and TRBJ1-5; TRBD1 agrees at 7 bases. Germline assignment: CDR1 MNHEY and CDR2 SVGEGT. The V segment lost 8 bases and the J segment 2 bases; nucleotides outside the gene matches: 12. The CDR3 sequence is 16 residues long. This chain's CDR3 is CASHLNRDSGNQPQHF. For the CDR3, the DNA is TGTGCCAGCCATCTAAACCGGGACAGTGGCAATCAGCCCCAGCATTTT.

The V gene is TRBV9, the J gene TRBJ2-5; 9 bases are a match to TRBD2. With the DNA end fitting TRBJ2-7 better, the J assignment may be wrong. CDR1 and CDR2 from the germline V gene are SGDLS and YYNGEE. The CDR3 is 14 amino acids. In DNA, the CDR3 is TGTGCCAGCAGCGTAGAGCGGGGGGCCAACGAGCAGTACTTC. It translates to CASSVERGANEQYF.

CDR3 sequence reads: CASRGLAGAGNEQFF. CDR3 sequence (DNA): TGTGCCAGCAGAGGACTAGCGGGGGCGGGAAATGAGCAGTTCTTC. The chain carries TRBV6-1 and TRBJ2-1; TRBD2 matches 13 bases. There are 15 residues in the CDR3. The junction had 6 bases not matched to a gene; V was cut back by 6 bases and J by 7 bases. The germline V gene encodes CDR1 MNHNS and CDR2 SASEGT.

The J gene is TRBJ2-5, the V gene TRBV29-1; 9 bases align to TRBD1. CDR1 and CDR2 from the germline V gene are SQVTM and ANQGSEA. The J segment lost 0 bases and the V segment lost 8 bases, leaving 10 bases of the junction unmatched. CDR3 size: 15 residues. The CDR3 loop reads CSTSGTGRDQETQYF. As DNA, the CDR3 is TGCAGCACGTCCGGGACAGGGAGGGACCAAGAGACCCAGTACTTC. The entire variable domain, with the rest obtained from reference TRBV29-1 and TRBJ2-5, is as follows: SAVISQKPSRDICQRGTSLTIQCQVDSQVTMMFWYRQQPGQSLTLIATANQGSEATYESGFVIDKFPISRPNLTFSTLTVSNMSPEDSSIYLCSTSGTGRDQETQYFGPGTRLLVL.

This clonotype was counted a few times. The chain carries TRBV3-1 and TRBJ2-7, with TRBD1 matching over 9 bases. There are 16 residues in the CDR3. CDR1 LGHDT and CDR2 YNNKEL come from the germline V gene (reference sequence). The V gene end was trimmed by 5 bases and the J gene end by 1 base; junction bases not matched to a gene: 9. Written as DNA, the CDR3 is TGTGCCAGCAGCGCGATTACCGGGACAGGGTCCTACGAGCAGTACTTC. It yields the protein CASSAITGTGSYEQYF.

A single count supports this clonotype. The missing conserved phenylalanine or tryptophan at the end of this CDR3 makes a read error likely. The J gene is TRBJ2-3, the V gene TRBV7-2, with TRBD2 matching 12 bases. The V gene end was trimmed by 3 bases and the J gene end by 0 bases; junction bases not matched to a gene: 7. The CDR3 runs to 18 residues. From germline, CDR1 is SGHTA and CDR2 FQGNSA. In DNA form, the CDR3 reads TGTGCCAGCAGCTTCCCGCTCACTAGCGGGGGGAGCACAGATACGCAGTATGTT. Its translation is CASSFPLTSGGSTDTQYV.